A selection of T cell receptor beta chains follows, all from one sample in a study of identical twins. TCRdb re-called the 5' RACE reads through MiXCR, storing one row per CDR3 protein. The sample lists 400,000 to 550,000 distinct CDR3 sequences, around 20% seen once, with about 0.91% in the top ten. The data also belong to a second study, concerning T cells expressing NK-cell markers.

Sequenced: CD4+ T cells sorted from blood. Receptors were obtained from a woman aged 18-29 years in good health. CDR3s include the opening cysteine and the closing phenylalanine or tryptophan. The order of the fields is J gene, clone size, D gene, V gene, CDR3 DNA, CDR3 protein. D genes are given only for firm matches. Clone size is shown for a subset of rows, as once, few, many or a class of expanded clone.

TRBJ1-2 . TRBD1 TRBV5-5 TGTGCCAGCAGCTTCACGGGACAGCCATATGGCTACACCTTC CASSFTGQPYGYTF
TRBJ2-7 few . TRBV15 TGTGCCACCAGCAGAGATAGGGGGGGGCTCTTACTTTTCTACGAGCAGTACTTC CATSRDRGGLLLFYEQYF
TRBJ1-5 many . TRBV6-5 TGTGCCAGCAGTTACTCTAACAATCAGCCCCAGCATTTT CASSYSNNQPQHF
TRBJ2-5 few . TRBV6-2/TRBV6-3 TGTGCCAGCAGTTACAGGGGGACTCCTCAAGAGACCCAGTACTTC CASSYRGTPQETQYF
TRBJ2-1 . . TRBV6-2/TRBV6-3 TGTGCCAGCAGTTACGGGACGGGGCAGTTCTTC CASSYGTGQFF
TRBJ1-2 few . TRBV25-1 TGTGCCAGCAGTGAAATGGAAGCTGATGGTGGCTACACCTTC CASSEMEADGGYTF
TRBJ2-4 few TRBD2 TRBV30 TGTGCCTGGGGGGCCCCAGCTAGCGGCAAAAACATTCAGTACTTC CAWGAPASGKNIQYF
TRBJ1-5 . TRBD1 TRBV12-3/TRBV12-4 TGTGCCAGCAGTTTGGAACAGGGGGACTGGAATAGCAATCAGCCCCAGCATTTT CASSLEQGDWNSNQPQHF
TRBJ1-1 . TRBD1 TRBV4-3 TGCGCCAGCAGCCAACCCGACAGGGGGAACACTGAAGCTTTCTTT CASSQPDRGNTEAFF
TRBJ2-3 many TRBD1 TRBV12-3/TRBV12-4 TGTGCCGTCAGGACAGGGTACACAGATACGCAGTATTTT CAVRTGYTDTQYF
TRBJ2-6 few TRBD1 TRBV10-3 TGTGCCATCACGCCAGGGGGTAATGGGGCCAACGTCCTGACTTTC CAITPGGNGANVLTF
TRBJ2-7 few . TRBV5-5 TGTGCCAGCAGCTTAAATCCGAGGAGCTCCTACGAGCAGTACTTC CASSLNPRSSYEQYF
TRBJ2-2 few . TRBV10-1 TGCGCCAGCAGTCCAGTATTTGCCGGGGAGCTGTTTTTT CASSPVFAGELFF
TRBJ2-3 . . TRBV27 TGTGCCAGCAGTTTCTCCCTTCGGGATACGCAGTATTTT CASSFSLRDTQYF
TRBJ2-5 few TRBD2 TRBV15 TGTGCCACCAGCAGAGATCTTGGCGGGAGGGGCAAGACCCAGTACTTC CATSRDLGGRGKTQYF
TRBJ1-2 few . TRBV20-1 TGCGGGTCCCAACCCCCAGGGGCCTATGGCTACACCTTC CGSQPPGAYGYTF
TRBJ1-1 few . TRBV3-1 TGTGCCAGCAGTATGAGACAGTCTCGCACTGAAGCTTTCTTT CASSMRQSRTEAFF
TRBJ2-3 . . TRBV5-1 TGCGCCAGCAGCTTGGGGGGAGAAATGGATACGCAGTATTTT CASSLGGEMDTQYF
TRBJ2-3 few . TRBV7-9 TGTGCCAGCAGCTTACCCCCCACAGATACGCAGTATTTT CASSLPPTDTQYF
TRBJ2-6 few . TRBV7-2 TGTGCCAGCAGCGCAGTTGGGACCAACGTCCTGACTTTC CASSAVGTNVLTF
TRBJ2-2 few . TRBV5-1 TGCGCCAGCAGCTTGAGGGCAGAGATCAACACCGGGGAGCTGTTTTTT CASSLRAEINTGELFF
TRBJ1-6 few TRBD1 TRBV12-3/TRBV12-4 TGTGCCACTCGTCAAGGGGACAGGGGGACTTATAATTCACCCCTCCACTTT CATRQGDRGTYNSPLHF
TRBJ2-2 . . TRBV20-1 TGCAGTGCTAGAGACAGGACCACCGGGGAGCTGTTTTTT CSARDRTTGELFF
TRBJ1-3 few . TRBV7-9 TGTGCCAGCGCGGGCCCTAACGAGGCAAACACCATATATTTT CASAGPNEANTIYF
TRBJ2-4 few . TRBV20-1 TGCAGTGCCCGAGGGTACCTTCGGGGCAAAAACATTCAGTACTTC CSARGYLRGKNIQYF
TRBJ2-7 many . TRBV19 TGTGCCAGTAGTAAACACACAGGGACCTTTAACGAGCAGTACTTC CASSKHTGTFNEQYF
TRBJ2-1 few . TRBV7-2 TGTGCCAGCAGCTTAGCGGGGTACAGCCACAATGAGCAGTTCTTC CASSLAGYSHNEQFF
TRBJ2-5 . TRBD2 TRBV20-1 TGCAGTGCTAGAGGTCGAGCGGGAAAAGAGACCCAGTACTTC CSARGRAGKETQYF
TRBJ2-7 few TRBD2 TRBV25-1 TGTGCCAGGTCCCCGGGGAGGGAGTACGAGCAGTACTTC CARSPGREYEQYF
TRBJ2-2 . TRBD1 TRBV5-1 TGCGCCAGCAGCCAGGCCGGGACAGGGGATACCGGGGAGCTGTTTTTT CASSQAGTGDTGELFF
TRBJ2-1 . . TRBV5-5 TGTGCCAGCAGCTTGACAGCATACAATGAGCAGTTCTTC CASSLTAYNEQFF